These 26 T cell receptor beta chains originate from one sample sequenced in a study of T cells in Graves' hyperthyroidism and ophthalmopathy. From RNA transcripts, TCR beta CDR3 regions were amplified. Initially, a first-round RT-PCR of the TCR CDR3 employed the HTBI primer set. TCRdb re-called the multiplex PCR reads with MiXCR, one entry per CDR3 protein. The sample records a few hundred thousand distinct CDR3 sequences, approximately 19% being singletons. The sample taken for sequencing was blood. The source of these receptors is a woman aged 18-35 years with Graves' hyperthyroidism.

This clonotype was recorded at least ten times. This chain connects TRBV29-1 to TRBJ2-7; TRBD2 matches at 11 bases. The CDR3 sequence is 15 residues long. V lost 4 bases and J lost 1; bases outside the gene matches: 6. From germline, CDR1 is SQVTM and CDR2 ANQGSEA. CDR3 nucleotides: TGCAGCGTTGGTAGCGGGGGGGTGAGATCCTACGAGCAGTACTTC. Protein product: CSVGSGGVRSYEQYF.

The chain links TRBV6-5 to TRBJ1-2; 7 nucleotides match TRBD1. The CDR3 totals 15 residues. The V gene's germline CDR1 is MNHEY and CDR2 SVGAGI. With V trimmed by 2 bases and J by 8 bases, 11 bases remained unmatched. CDR3 in amino acids: CASSYGQTGSGGYTF. The CDR3 region has the DNA TGTGCCAGCAGTTACGGTCAGACAGGGTCGGGCGGCTACACCTTC.

The V call is TRBV4-1, the J call TRBJ2-7; a possible D gene is TRBD2 (6 bases). V was cut by 0 bases and J by 6 bases, with 18 bases left in between. CDR1 and CDR2 from the germline V gene are MGHRA and YSYEKL. The CDR3 runs to 16 residues. The CDR3, as DNA: TGCGCCAGCAGCCAAGATGGAGGGGCTGGGGTGTCCGAGCAGTACTTC. This translates into CASSQDGGAGVSEQYF.

This clonotype was seen ten or more times. The chain combines TRBV7-3 with TRBJ2-5, with 9 bases fitting TRBD2. The germline CDR1 and CDR2 sequences are SGHTA and FQGTGA. Trimming cost V 3 bases and J 3 bases; bases outside gene matches: 8. The CDR3 runs to 16 residues. In nucleotides, the CDR3 is TGTGCCAGCAGCTTGGATAGCGGGGGATTGGAAGAGACCCAGTACTTC. Its translation is CASSLDSGGLEETQYF.

This clonotype was seen at least ten times. The rearrangement joins TRBV12-3 or TRBV12-4 to TRBJ1-3, with D hard to call. The CDR3 is 16 residues long. Trimming took off 6 bases at V and 4 bases at J, with 19 bases between the two ends. The CDR3 reads CASRPRSPLEGNTIYF. The DNA for the CDR3 is TGTGCCAGCAGACCTAGGTCACCCTTGGAAGGAAACACCATATATTTT.

This clonotype was detected ten times or more. The V call is TRBV20-1, the J call TRBJ1-3; 7 bases align to TRBD1. The trim removed 4 bases at V and 6 bases at J, leaving 6 bases unmatched. CDR3 length: 13 residues. Per germline, CDR1 DFQATT and CDR2 SNEGSKA (reference sequence). Here the CDR3 reads CSANRQGENTIYF. In DNA form, the CDR3 reads TGCAGTGCTAATAGACAGGGAGAAAACACCATATATTTT.

This clonotype was recorded a few times. The V and J genes are TRBV18 and TRBJ2-2; 10 nucleotides line up with TRBD2. Germline values: CDR1 KGHSH, CDR2 LQKENI. There are 16 residues in the CDR3. Trimming removed 4 bases from V and 5 bases from J; junction bases left unmatched: 7. CDR3 sequence: CASSLRTSGRTGELFF. CDR3 nucleotides: TGTGCCAGCTCACTCCGGACTAGCGGTCGGACCGGGGAGCTGTTTTTT.

There are many counts of this clonotype. This chain links TRBV11-2 with TRBJ2-7; tentatively, D is TRBD1 or TRBD2 (5 bases each). CDR1 is SGHAT, CDR2 FQNNGV, per germline. CDR3 length: 15 residues. Trimming pared 5 bases from V and 2 bases from J, leaving 16 bases between. CDR3 amino acids: CASSVGPGGPYEQYF. The CDR3 DNA reads as TGTGCCAGCAGCGTGGGGCCTGGGGGACCCTACGAGCAGTACTTC.

This chain joins TRBV28 and TRBJ1-1; a weak D match, TRBD1 (5 bases). The germline V gene has CDR1 MDHEN and CDR2 SYDVKM. There are 13 residues in the CDR3. Deletions cut 7 bases from V and 3 bases from J, with 12 bases between. CDR3 bases: TGTGCCAGCATCCGCAGGGTCTACACTGAAGCTTTCTTT. It is translated as CASIRRVYTEAFF.

This clonotype was counted ten times or more. The chain uses TRBV10-3 and TRBJ2-7; tentative D call: TRBD2 (6 bases). CDR3 length: 14 amino acids. Germline CDR1 and CDR2: ENHRY and SYGVKD. V dropped 2 bases and J dropped 3 bases, with 11 bases sitting between them. DNA of the CDR3: TGTGCCATCAGTGAGGCCCGGGGACTCTACGAGCAGTACTTC. Amino acids: CAISEARGLYEQYF.

Concerning this clonotype: This may be a read error, as it is one base from a much larger clone. V gene TRBV19 combines with J gene TRBJ2-7; the D gene could be TRBD1 or TRBD2 (5 bases each). CDR1 and CDR2 from the germline V gene are LNHDA and SQIVND (reference sequence). V lost 4 bases and J lost 0, with 13 bases in between. The CDR3 length is 15 residues. CDR3 in amino acids: CASSTARDRSYEQYF. In nucleotides, the CDR3 is TGTGCCAGTAGTACCGCCAGGGACCGCTCCTACGAGCAGTACTTC.

This clonotype was observed at least ten times. J is TRBJ2-5 and V is TRBV6-1; D possibly matches TRBD1 or TRBD2 (6 bases each). Per germline, CDR1 MNHNS and CDR2 SASEGT. The V end was cut by 8 bases, the J end by 5 bases, with 21 bases between. CDR3 length: 15 residues. CDR3 sequence reads: CASGGGAGVLETQYF. As DNA, the CDR3 is TGTGCCAGCGGCGGCGGGGCAGGGGTTTTGGAGACCCAGTACTTC.

This clonotype was counted many times. The V gene is TRBV10-3, the J gene TRBJ2-2; 7 bases are shared with TRBD2. V lost 5 bases to trimming and J lost 2 bases; unmatched junction nucleotides: 8. The CDR3 runs 16 residues. The germline gives CDR1 ENHRY, CDR2 SYGVKD. CDR3 coding DNA: TGTGCCATCAGTTCCCACGGGGGGAAAAACACCGGGGAGCTGTTTTTT. The encoded protein is CAISSHGGKNTGELFF.

The chain combines TRBV20-1 with TRBJ2-5; D might be TRBD1 or TRBD2, each matching 5 bases. The V gene lost 5 bases and the J gene lost 3 bases, with 16 bases spanning the gap. The CDR3 is 14 residues long. Germline CDR1 DFQATT, CDR2 SNEGSKA (reference sequence). CDR3 protein: CSASSGTAKETQYF. In nucleotides, the CDR3 is TGCAGTGCTTCCTCCGGGACCGCTAAAGAGACCCAGTACTTC.

This clonotype has more than one count but fewer than ten. This may arise from a read error, as a much more abundant clone is one base away. The chain combines TRBV20-1 with TRBJ1-1; no reliable D call. This CDR3 region has 14 residues. Germline CDR1 is DFQATT and CDR2 is SNEGSKA (reference sequence). The CDR3 here is CSARDITRNTEACF. CDR3 DNA sequence: TGCAGTGCTAGAGATATTACCCGGAACACTGAAGCTTGCTTT.

This clonotype showed up just a few times. This chain joins TRBV2 and TRBJ2-7; possibly TRBD2 for D (7 bases). This CDR3 has 13 amino acids. Trimming left V 8 bases short and J 3 bases short, with 14 bases between. CDR1 is SNHLY and CDR2 is FYNNEI in the germline V gene. Here the CDR3 reads CASAQGGGYEQYF. Written as DNA, the CDR3 is TGTGCCAGCGCCCAAGGGGGGGGCTACGAGCAGTACTTC.

This clonotype was counted ten times or more. This chain uses TRBV5-1 with TRBJ2-5, with D possibly being TRBD2 (6 bases). Germline values: CDR1 SGHRS, CDR2 YFSETQ. CDR3 length: 13 residues. Trimming took off 4 bases at V and 3 bases at J, with 10 bases between the two ends. The CDR3 sequence: CASSTGLKETQYF. The DNA for the CDR3 is TGCGCCAGCAGCACGGGACTTAAAGAGACCCAGTACTTC.

This clonotype showed up many times. V gene TRBV20-1 combines with J gene TRBJ1-5; D not certain. Trimming took off 3 bases at V and 0 bases at J, with 18 bases between the two ends. The germline CDR1 and CDR2 sequences are DFQATT and SNEGSKA (reference sequence). This CDR3 spans 17 amino acids. The CDR3 DNA is TGCAGTGCTAGGAGACATATTGCAGCCTATAGCAATCAGCCCCAGCATTTT. Amino acid sequence: CSARRHIAAYSNQPQHF.

This clonotype has at least ten counts. The chain uses TRBV30 and TRBJ1-1, with D unresolved. Trimming took off 5 bases at V and 10 bases at J, with 14 bases between the two ends. Germline V gene sequence: CDR1 GTSNPN, CDR2 SVGIG (reference sequence). The CDR3 totals 11 residues. CDR3 sequence: CAWSPGYGAFF. In DNA, the CDR3 is TGTGCCTGGTCTCCGGGTTATGGAGCTTTCTTT.

This clonotype was picked up a small number of times. This chain links TRBV6-5 with TRBJ1-1; 9 positions match TRBD1. The CDR3 sequence is 17 residues long. Germline V gene data show CDR1 as MNHEY and CDR2 as SVGAGI. Germline trimming cut 6 bases from V and 3 bases from J; bases unmatched to any gene: 14. Here the CDR3 reads CASSYTSGQGFDTEAFF. Here the CDR3 DNA reads TGTGCCAGCAGCTATACCTCGGGACAGGGTTTTGACACTGAAGCTTTCTTT.

V is TRBV2 and J is TRBJ1-2, with D possibly being TRBD1 (6 bases). The CDR3 spans 13 residues. The germline CDR1 and CDR2 sequences are SNHLY and FYNNEI. Trimming stripped 6 bases from V and 6 bases from J, with 14 bases between. The CDR3 coding sequence is TGTGCCAGCAGGCAACAGGGATGGGATGGCTACACCTTC. Translating gives CASRQQGWDGYTF.

There are a few counts of this clonotype. V and J are TRBV5-6 and TRBJ2-6; D is perhaps TRBD1 or TRBD2 (5 bases each). Germline assignment: CDR1 SGHDT and CDR2 YYEEEE. Trimming left V 4 bases short and J 4 bases short, with 24 bases between. This CDR3 is 19 amino acids long. CDR3 protein: CASSADFGTSPSGANVLTF. The CDR3, as DNA: TGTGCCAGCAGCGCCGACTTCGGGACCAGCCCCTCCGGGGCCAACGTCCTGACTTTC.

This clonotype was counted ten times or more. V is TRBV7-8 and J is TRBJ2-7, with 8 bases matching TRBD2. CDR1 is SGHVS, CDR2 FQNEAQ, per germline. The CDR3 loop spans 15 amino acids. V was clipped by 5 bases and J by 2 bases; unmatched bases: 8. In DNA, the CDR3 is TGTGCCAGCAGCCCCCGTGCGGGGGGAACCTACGAGCAGTACTTC. Its protein is CASSPRAGGTYEQYF.

This clonotype appeared many times. The chain joins TRBV6-1 to TRBJ1-5; tentatively, D is TRBD1 (5 bases). The germline gives CDR1 MNHNS, CDR2 SASEGT. The CDR3 spans 18 residues. The germline V and J ends were trimmed by 1 base and 0 bases, with 16 bases remaining between them. In nucleotides, the CDR3 is TGTGCCAGCAGTGAAGGGAACCGGGGGACGCATAGCAATCAGCCCCAGCATTTT. It encodes CASSEGNRGTHSNQPQHF.

This clonotype was counted at least ten times. The CDR3 DNA is TGCAGTGCTAGAGACACTAGCGGGGGGGCTCTCGGGGAGCTGTTTTTT. Protein sequence: CSARDTSGGALGELFF. This chain links TRBV20-1 with TRBJ2-2, with 13 bases fitting TRBD2. In germline, CDR1 is DFQATT, CDR2 SNEGSKA (reference sequence). The J segment lost 7 bases and the V segment lost 0 bases, leaving 5 bases of the junction unmatched. This CDR3 region has 16 residues.

This chain uses TRBV5-6 with TRBJ2-2; no clear D gene. The ends were cut back, 4 bases at V and 8 bases at J, with 15 bases in the middle. Germline V gives CDR1 SGHDT, CDR2 YYEEEE. The CDR3 is 14 residues long. CDR3 sequence reads: CASSPASAAGELFF. The CDR3, as DNA: TGTGCCAGCAGCCCGGCGTCCGCTGCGGGGGAGCTGTTTTTT. Full variable domain (rest looked up from reference TRBV5-6 and TRBJ2-2): DAGVTQSPTHLIKTRGQQVTLRCSPKSGHDTVSWYQQALGQGPQFIFQYYEEEERQRGNFPDRFSGHQFPNYSSELNVNALLLGDSALYLCASSPASAAGELFFGEGSRLTVL.